This T cell receptor (beta chain) was recorded in a study of blood T cell repertoires in COVID-19. Produced via immunoSEQ multiplex PCR; TCRdb's table is partial and in-frame only. The sample records more than 350,000 clones, approximately 92% being singletons. With 5 bases removed from V and 3 bases from J, the gap between germline ends came to 14 bases. The germline gives CDR1 MGHRA, CDR2 YSYEKL. This CDR3 region has 14 residues. The V and J genes are TRBV4-1 and TRBJ2-7; perhaps TRBD1 as D (5 bases). Specimen: PBMCs or T cells enriched from blood (not recorded which). The clonotype comes from a man younger than 35 who had recovered from COVID-19. CDR3 sequence (DNA): TGCGCCAGCAGCTCCCCAGGGCGATTCTACGAGCAGTACTTC. Translation gives CASSSPGRFYEQYF.